Presented here are 29 T cell receptor beta chains from one specimen sequenced in a study of blood T cell repertoires in COVID-19. The protocol was immunoSEQ multiplex PCR, while the TCRdb copy is restricted to in-frame clones and leaves out a portion. The data show 150,000 to 200,000 clones, 80% to 95% seen once. The sample consisted of peripheral blood. The origin of the receptors is a woman aged 45-60 years with acute or convalescent COVID-19.

This rearrangement joins TRBV19 to TRBJ2-3, with 8 bases lining up with TRBD2. The CDR3 loop spans 16 amino acids. The V gene end was trimmed by 7 bases and the J gene end by 7 bases; junction bases not matched to a gene: 16. Germline values: CDR1 LNHDA, CDR2 SQIVND (reference sequence). The CDR3 nucleotides read TGTGCCAGTACCTCAACTTTAGCGGGACCAAGAAATACGCAGTATTTT. Translating gives CASTSTLAGPRNTQYF.

This clone showed up just once. The chain uses TRBV3-1 (or the pseudogene TRBV3-2) and TRBJ1-2; D remains ambiguous. Germline V lookup: CDR1 LGHDT, CDR2 YNNKEL (reference sequence). V was shortened by 0 bases and J by 1 base, with 15 bases between the two germline ends. The CDR3 loop spans 17 amino acids. In nucleotides, the CDR3 is TGTGCCAGCAGCCAAGAAGTCGGCGGAATGATTAACTATGGCTACACCTTC. Translation gives CASSQEVGGMINYGYTF.

The V and J genes are TRBV7-6 and TRBJ1-1, with D unclear. This CDR3 spans 11 amino acids. The V end lost 5 bases, the J end lost 3 bases, and 4 bases lay between the germline ends. The germline V gene encodes CDR1 SGHVS and CDR2 FNYEAQ. CDR3 amino acids: CASSPDTEAFF. The CDR3 coding sequence is TGTGCCAGCAGCCCTGACACTGAAGCTTTCTTT.

J is TRBJ2-2 and V is TRBV10-3; D remains ambiguous. The CDR3 consists of 12 residues. Germline loops: CDR1 ENHRY, CDR2 SYGVKD. V was pared by 3 bases and J by 5 bases, with 4 bases between. The CDR3 loop is CAISDKTGELFF. The DNA of the CDR3 is TGTGCCATCAGTGACAAAACCGGGGAGCTGTTTTTT.

The V call is TRBV3-1 (or the pseudogene TRBV3-2), the J call TRBJ2-1, with TRBD2 matching over 7 bases. The CDR3 loop spans 17 amino acids. V dropped 3 bases and J dropped 2; count of bases not matched to a gene: 10. Germline V gives CDR1 LGHDT, CDR2 YNNKEL (reference sequence). CDR3 in DNA: TGTGCCAGCAGCCAGGACTTACAGCGGGGAACCTACAATGAGCAGTTCTTC. Protein: CASSQDLQRGTYNEQFF.

This sequence joins TRBV3-1 (or the pseudogene TRBV3-2) and TRBJ2-1; D unclear. This CDR3 contains 15 residues. Trimming removed 4 bases from V and 0 bases from J, with 10 bases in between. Germline loops: CDR1 LGHDT, CDR2 YNNKEL (reference sequence). In nucleotides, the CDR3 is TGTGCCAGCAGCCGCCGAAGGAGCTCCTACAATGAGCAGTTCTTC. This codes for CASSRRRSSYNEQFF.

This chain links TRBV19 with TRBJ1-4; TRBD1 might be the D (6 bases). CDR3 length: 15 residues. Per germline, CDR1 LNHDA and CDR2 SQIVND (reference sequence). V shed 10 bases and J shed 0 bases, with 15 bases lying between them. CDR3 coding DNA: TGTGCCATTGAAAGGGGGTTTGCAACTAATGAAAAACTGTTTTTT. As protein: CAIERGFATNEKLFF.

The gene calls are TRBV13 and TRBJ2-2; D is ambiguous. V was pared by 5 bases and J by 3 bases, with 7 bases between. From germline, CDR1 is PRHDT and CDR2 FYEKMQ (reference sequence). This CDR3 region has 13 residues. In DNA form, the CDR3 reads TGTGCCAGCAGCCGACGGGACACCGGGGAGCTGTTTTTT. Protein product: CASSRRDTGELFF.

The chain has TRBV9 and TRBJ1-2; weak D call: TRBD1 (6 bases). The CDR3 loop spans 13 amino acids. V lost 3 bases and J 5 bases, leaving 11 bases between the germline ends. The germline V gene encodes CDR1 SGDLS and CDR2 YYNGEE. The CDR3 here is CASSARDTYGYTF. The CDR3 DNA sequence: TGTGCCAGCAGCGCCCGGGACACATATGGCTACACCTTC.

This chain joins TRBV5-4 and TRBJ2-2, with 7 nucleotides matching TRBD2. Per germline, CDR1 SGHNT and CDR2 YYREEE (reference sequence). V shed 4 bases and J 7 bases; nucleotides not matched to a gene: 13. The CDR3 is 16 residues long. CDR3 sequence: CASSDPAKRGVGELFF. The CDR3 bases are TGTGCCAGCAGCGATCCCGCAAAGCGGGGTGTCGGGGAGCTGTTTTTT.

The chain is built from TRBV7-9 and TRBJ1-1; weak D call: TRBD1 (6 bases). Germline V lookup: CDR1 SEHNR, CDR2 FQNEAQ (reference sequence). Trimming stripped 11 bases from V and 4 bases from J, with 17 bases between. The CDR3 extends over 13 amino acids. The CDR3 protein is CAARSTGSTEAFF. In DNA form, the CDR3 reads TGTGCCGCCAGGTCCACAGGGAGCACTGAAGCTTTCTTT.

The chain carries TRBV5-4 and TRBJ2-2, with 11 bases lining up with TRBD1. Losses at the gene ends were 0 bases for V and 5 bases for J; bases not matched to a gene: 6. The CDR3 is 17 residues long. CDR1 is SGHNT and CDR2 is YYREEE in the germline V gene (reference sequence). The CDR3 protein is CASSLAGGTGGTGELFF. For the CDR3, the DNA is TGTGCCAGCAGCTTGGCCGGCGGGACAGGGGGTACCGGGGAGCTGTTTTTT. Full variable domain (rest looked up from reference TRBV5-4 and TRBJ2-2): ETGVTQSPTHLIKTRGQQVTLRCSSQSGHNTVSWYQQALGQGPQFIFQYYREEENGRGNFPPRFSGLQFPNYSSELNVNALELDDSALYLCASSLAGGTGGTGELFFGEGSRLTVL.

The V call is TRBV19, the J call TRBJ1-2; D might be TRBD1 (5 bases). V lost 0 bases and J lost 2, with 10 bases in between. This CDR3 has 15 residues. Germline V gives CDR1 LNHDA, CDR2 SQIVND (reference sequence). The CDR3 coding sequence is TGTGCCAGTAGTATAGAGGAGACAGCCAACTATGGCTACACCTTC. Residues: CASSIEETANYGYTF.

The CDR3 region is CAWVEGLAYNEQFF. CDR3 bases: TGTGCCTGGGTGGAGGGACTAGCCTACAATGAGCAGTTCTTC. The rearrangement uses TRBV30 and TRBJ2-1; 8 bases fit TRBD2. This CDR3 is 14 amino acids long. V was pared by 5 bases and J by 2 bases, with 5 bases of the junction left unmatched. Germline V gene lookup returns CDR1 GTSNPN and CDR2 SVGIG (reference sequence). The full variable domain, with the rest looked up from reference TRBV30 and TRBJ2-1, is SQTIHQWPATLVQPVGSPLSLECTVEGTSNPNLYWYRQAAGRGLQLLFYSVGIGQISSEVPQNLSASRPQDRQFILSSKKLLLSDSGFYLCAWVEGLAYNEQFFGPGTRLTVL.

The chain combines TRBV7-2 with TRBJ1-2; D might be TRBD1 (5 bases). Trimming took off 5 bases at V and 3 bases at J, with 19 bases between the two ends. CDR3 length: 16 residues. Germline V gene sequence: CDR1 SGHTA, CDR2 FQGNSA. The CDR3 is CASSTGPYREDYGYTF. CDR3 DNA sequence: TGTGCCAGCAGCACGGGACCTTATAGGGAGGACTATGGCTACACCTTC.

The count of this clone is one. The chain recombines TRBV28 with TRBJ2-1, with 9 positions matching TRBD2. The CDR3 extends over 15 amino acids. V shed 7 bases, J shed 5 bases, and the junction held 9 bases outside the gene matches. Looked up from germline, CDR1 is MDHEN and CDR2 is SYDVKM. The CDR3 sequence is CASTSSGRLNNEQFF. CDR3 sequence (DNA): TGTGCCAGCACTTCGAGCGGGAGGTTAAACAATGAGCAGTTCTTC.

This clone was detected only once. The chain carries TRBV11-2 and TRBJ2-5, with TRBD1 identical over 8 bases. CDR1 is SGHAT, CDR2 FQNNGV, per germline. The CDR3 runs 13 residues. The ends lost 8 bases at V and 5 bases at J; junction bases unmatched: 7. Here the CDR3 reads CASLQGVGETQYF. DNA of the CDR3: TGTGCCAGCCTACAGGGGGTTGGGGAGACCCAGTACTTC.

This clone showed up just a few times. V gene TRBV19 combines with J gene TRBJ1-2, with no clear D. V lost 3 bases and J lost 2, with 13 bases in between. CDR3 length: 15 amino acids. Germline values: CDR1 LNHDA, CDR2 SQIVND (reference sequence). CDR3 in amino acids: CASSIWAPENYGYTF. The DNA of the CDR3 is TGTGCCAGTAGTATCTGGGCCCCTGAGAACTATGGCTACACCTTC.

The genes are TRBV19 and TRBJ2-6, with D possibly matching TRBD2 (5 bases). Trimming left V 5 bases short and J 0 bases short, with 14 bases between. The CDR3 contains 17 residues. Germline V gives CDR1 LNHDA, CDR2 SQIVND (reference sequence). The chain's CDR3 is CASSYGVLPSGANVLTF. CDR3 bases: TGTGCCAGTAGTTACGGGGTTTTACCCTCTGGGGCCAACGTCCTGACTTTC.

The genes are TRBV12-5 and TRBJ2-5, with D perhaps matching TRBD2 (6 bases). This CDR3 is built from 15 residues. V was cut by 0 bases and J by 5 bases, with 13 bases left in between. The germline CDR1 and CDR2 sequences are LGHNT and FRNRAP. The CDR3 DNA follows: TGTGCTAGTGGTTTGGTACCGGCAGGGAGGGAGACCCAGTACTTC. It is translated as CASGLVPAGRETQYF.

The gene calls are TRBV4-3 and TRBJ1-1; D is uncertain. From germline, CDR1 is LGHNA and CDR2 YSLEER. V was cut by 0 bases and J by 10 bases, with 15 bases left in between. This CDR3 is 14 amino acids long. CDR3 nucleotide sequence: TGCGCCAGCAGCCAAGATCGGCGAGGGATTGGAGCTTTCTTT. This sequence encodes CASSQDRRGIGAFF.

The rearrangement links TRBV2 to TRBJ2-7, with D possibly TRBD1 on 6 matching bases. In germline, CDR1 is SNHLY, CDR2 FYNNEI. V was cut by 4 bases and J by 4 bases, with 11 bases left in between. The CDR3 is 13 residues long. In DNA, the CDR3 is TGTGCCAGCAGTGGGCAGGGGAGATACGAGCAGTACTTC. This encodes CASSGQGRYEQYF. Full variable domain (outside the CDR3, taken from reference TRBV2 and TRBJ2-7): EPEVTQTPSHQVTQMGQEVILRCVPISNHLYFYWYRQILGQKVEFLVSFYNNEISEKSEIFDDQFSVERPDGSNFTLKIRSTKLEDSAMYFCASSGQGRYEQYFGPGTRLTVT.

The chain has TRBV28 and TRBJ2-1; 8 bases align to TRBD1. This CDR3 region has 15 residues. V shed 5 bases and J 3 bases; nucleotides not matched to a gene: 6. Germline CDR1 and CDR2: MDHEN and SYDVKM. CDR3 residues: CASSPDRVGYNEQFF. In DNA form, the CDR3 reads TGTGCCAGCAGTCCGGACAGGGTAGGCTACAATGAGCAGTTCTTC.

The chain employs TRBV2 and TRBJ2-5, with TRBD2 matching over 8 bases. CDR3 length: 13 amino acids. J lost 7 bases, V lost 8 bases, and 9 bases had no gene match. Germline V gene lookup returns CDR1 SNHLY and CDR2 FYNNEI. The CDR3 DNA follows: TGTGCCAGCGAGGCCGGGGGGGCTTGGACCCAGTACTTC. Encoded protein: CASEAGGAWTQYF.

The rearrangement joins TRBV28 to TRBJ1-2; D may be TRBD1 (6 bases). There are 14 residues in the CDR3. Trimming left V 1 base short and J 8 bases short, with 14 bases between. Germline CDR1 MDHEN, CDR2 SYDVKM. The CDR3 region has the DNA TGTGCCAGCAGTTTATATCAGGGGATGGGGGGCTACACCTTC. Amino acids: CASSLYQGMGGYTF.

The J gene is TRBJ1-1, the V gene TRBV5-6, with TRBD1 matching 7 bases. The ends lost 4 bases at V and 5 bases at J; junction bases unmatched: 8. Germline V CDR1 and CDR2: SGHDT, YYEEEE. This CDR3 comprises 14 residues. The CDR3 loop is CASSPDRVGTEAFF. As DNA, the CDR3 is TGTGCCAGCAGCCCCGACAGGGTCGGGACTGAAGCTTTCTTT.

The rearrangement uses TRBV3-1 (or the pseudogene TRBV3-2) and TRBJ1-2; no firm D call. The germline V gene has CDR1 LGHDT and CDR2 YNNKEL (reference sequence). This CDR3 has 13 amino acids. The V gene lost 1 base and the J gene lost 8 bases, with 11 bases spanning the gap. This CDR3 is CASSQVSAKGYTF. The CDR3 coding sequence is TGTGCCAGCAGCCAAGTGAGCGCCAAGGGCTACACCTTC.

The chain uses TRBV3-1 (or the pseudogene TRBV3-2) and TRBJ1-2, with D uncertain. The V gene lost 0 bases and the J gene lost 3 bases, with 5 bases spanning the gap. The germline gives CDR1 LGHDT, CDR2 YNNKEL (reference sequence). The CDR3 runs 13 residues. CDR3: CASSQELYYGYTF. CDR3 nucleotide sequence: TGTGCCAGCAGCCAAGAACTCTACTATGGCTACACCTTC.

The chain is built from TRBV4-1 and TRBJ2-7; 9 bases are shared with TRBD2. Per the germline V gene, CDR1 is MGHRA and CDR2 is YSYEKL. V was pared by 3 bases and J by 3 bases, with 12 bases of the junction left unmatched. CDR3 size: 17 residues. CDR3: CASSQDSAVSGSYEQYF. CDR3 coding DNA: TGCGCCAGCAGCCAGGATTCTGCGGTTAGCGGGAGCTACGAGCAGTACTTC.